This T cell receptor beta chain derives from a study of graft-versus-host responses after intestinal transplantation. Study as a whole: Each transplant was multivisceral, liver-intestinal, or isolated intestinal. The study's findings and limits: Among recipient marrow samples, GvH clones were found; some appeared first in ileum or blood. Early post-transplant falls in HvG clones accompanied the peak levels of circulating GvH clones. When patients had graft-donor T cell macrochimerism, their allografts held high graft-versus-host to host-versus-graft clonal ratios.

Concerning this clone: Antigen: not known.

Measured with immunoSEQ multiplex PCR; TCRdb has only the in-frame clones, and not every one. Here the sample spans approximately 37,000 clones, over 85% being singletons. Germline lookup yields CDR1 LNHDA and CDR2 SQIVND (reference sequence). Trimming pared 5 bases from V and 4 bases from J, leaving 14 bases between. The CDR3 is 15 residues long. Source: PBMCs, taken 700 to 750 days after intestinal transplantation. The sequence was obtained from a human patient who received an intestinal transplant, so some T cells may come from the graft donor. This rearrangement joins TRBV19 to TRBJ1-4; D not certain. This chain's CDR3 is CASSPQDGNNEKLFF. CDR3 DNA sequence: TGTGCCAGTAGTCCCCAGGACGGAAATAATGAAAAACTGTTTTTT.